This is a list of T cell receptor beta chains from one sample in a study of cytomegalovirus exposure and HLA in healthy donors. The assay was immunoSEQ multiplex PCR, and TCRdb's table has in-frame clones only and misses some. This table has about 120,000 clones, roughly 82% appearing once. Material: PBMCs. Every receptor here comes from a woman aged 18-35 years in good health and CMV-seronegative. Both conserved end residues are part of each CDR3. A D gene is named only where the DNA matches it firmly. Some rows have no size entry. The others give once, few or many, or a class for an expanded clone.

cdr3_aa: CASSRETGEDTEAFF; cdr3_nt: TGCGCCAGCAGCCGAGAGACAGGCGAAGACACTGAAGCTTTCTTT; v_call: TRBV4-3; d_call: -; j_call: TRBJ1-1; clone_size: -
cdr3_aa: CATNIAGDLDTQYF; cdr3_nt: TGCGCCACCAATATAGCGGGAGATCTAGATACGCAGTATTTT; v_call: TRBV5-1; d_call: TRBD2; j_call: TRBJ2-3; clone_size: -
cdr3_aa: CASSLAGDIRYNSPLHF; cdr3_nt: TGTGCCAGCAGCTTAGCAGGGGACATTAGGTATAATTCACCCCTCCACTTT; v_call: TRBV7-2; d_call: -; j_call: TRBJ1-6; clone_size: -
cdr3_aa: CASSESIGDTHGAFF; cdr3_nt: TGCGCCAGCAGTGAGTCGATTGGGGACACACACGGAGCTTTCTTT; v_call: TRBV10-2; d_call: -; j_call: TRBJ1-1; clone_size: -
cdr3_aa: CASSSRSAEQYF; cdr3_nt: TGTGCCAGCAGCTCTAGATCAGCCGAGCAGTACTTC; v_call: TRBV7-2; d_call: -; j_call: TRBJ2-7; clone_size: -
cdr3_aa: CASSSGTSGRNEQFF; cdr3_nt: TGTGCCAGCAGTTCCGGGACTAGCGGGAGGAATGAGCAGTTCTTC; v_call: TRBV5-6; d_call: TRBD2; j_call: TRBJ2-1; clone_size: -
cdr3_aa: CASSRPRGLQEDTQYF; cdr3_nt: TGTGCCAGCAGCCGGCCTCGTGGACTCCAGGAAGATACGCAGTATTTT; v_call: TRBV14; d_call: -; j_call: TRBJ2-3; clone_size: -
cdr3_aa: CASSLIGTGIHEQYF; cdr3_nt: TGCGCCAGCAGCCTCATCGGGACAGGGATCCACGAGCAGTACTTC; v_call: TRBV4-1; d_call: TRBD1; j_call: TRBJ2-7; clone_size: few
cdr3_aa: CASSDLTGSGANVLTF; cdr3_nt: TGTGCCAGCAGCGACCTTACAGGGAGCGGGGCCAACGTCCTGACTTTC; v_call: TRBV2; d_call: -; j_call: TRBJ2-6; clone_size: -
cdr3_aa: CSIGDSPIEQYF; cdr3_nt: TGCAGCATTGGGGACAGCCCTATCGAGCAGTACTTC; v_call: TRBV29-1; d_call: TRBD1; j_call: TRBJ2-7; clone_size: -
cdr3_aa: CASSLRTGLSGYEQYF; cdr3_nt: TGTGCCAGCAGCCTACGGACAGGGCTTTCCGGGTACGAGCAGTACTTC; v_call: TRBV7-2; d_call: TRBD1; j_call: TRBJ2-7; clone_size: -
cdr3_aa: CASSTQTGGRYQETQYF; cdr3_nt: TGTGCCAGCAGTACCCAGACGGGGGGCCGGTACCAAGAGACCCAGTACTTC; v_call: TRBV7-2; d_call: -; j_call: TRBJ2-5; clone_size: -
cdr3_aa: CASRQTGGGYTF; cdr3_nt: TGTGCCAGCAGACAGACAGGGGGCGGCTACACCTTC; v_call: TRBV5-4; d_call: TRBD1; j_call: TRBJ1-2; clone_size: -
cdr3_aa: CASSFGVDTEAFF; cdr3_nt: TGTGCCAGCAGTTTCGGGGTTGACACTGAAGCTTTCTTT; v_call: TRBV6-1; d_call: -; j_call: TRBJ1-1; clone_size: once
cdr3_aa: CASSYHLGQGVEQYF; cdr3_nt: TGTGCCAGCAGTTACCACCTTGGACAGGGGGTGGAGCAGTACTTC; v_call: TRBV6-6; d_call: TRBD1; j_call: TRBJ2-7; clone_size: -
cdr3_aa: CASSLSGNEAFF; cdr3_nt: TGTGCCAGCAGCTTATCGGGGAATGAAGCTTTCTTT; v_call: TRBV7-2; d_call: -; j_call: TRBJ1-1; clone_size: few
cdr3_aa: CASSQPGTGLYEQYF; cdr3_nt: TGTGCCAGCAGCCAGCCCGGGACAGGGCTCTACGAGCAGTACTTC; v_call: TRBV14; d_call: TRBD1; j_call: TRBJ2-7; clone_size: -
cdr3_aa: CAWSVLGAGNEQFF; cdr3_nt: TGTGCCTGGAGTGTATTGGGGGCTGGCAATGAGCAGTTCTTC; v_call: TRBV30; d_call: -; j_call: TRBJ2-1; clone_size: -